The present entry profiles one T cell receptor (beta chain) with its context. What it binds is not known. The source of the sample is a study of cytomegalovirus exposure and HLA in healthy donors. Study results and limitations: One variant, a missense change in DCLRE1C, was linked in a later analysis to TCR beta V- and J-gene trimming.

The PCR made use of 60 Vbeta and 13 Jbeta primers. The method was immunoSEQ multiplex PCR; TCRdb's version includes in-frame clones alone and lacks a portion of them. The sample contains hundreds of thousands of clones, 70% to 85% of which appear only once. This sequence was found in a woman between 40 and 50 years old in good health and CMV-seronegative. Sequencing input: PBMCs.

DNA of the CDR3: TGTGCCAGCAGCTTCGGGACAGGGAGCAATGAAGCTTTCTTT. This codes for CASSFGTGSNEAFF. V and J are TRBV7-9 and TRBJ1-1; 9 nucleotides match TRBD1. J lost 7 bases, V lost 3 bases, and 6 bases had no gene match. Germline CDR1 is SEHNR and CDR2 is FQNEAQ (reference sequence). This CDR3 is built from 14 residues.